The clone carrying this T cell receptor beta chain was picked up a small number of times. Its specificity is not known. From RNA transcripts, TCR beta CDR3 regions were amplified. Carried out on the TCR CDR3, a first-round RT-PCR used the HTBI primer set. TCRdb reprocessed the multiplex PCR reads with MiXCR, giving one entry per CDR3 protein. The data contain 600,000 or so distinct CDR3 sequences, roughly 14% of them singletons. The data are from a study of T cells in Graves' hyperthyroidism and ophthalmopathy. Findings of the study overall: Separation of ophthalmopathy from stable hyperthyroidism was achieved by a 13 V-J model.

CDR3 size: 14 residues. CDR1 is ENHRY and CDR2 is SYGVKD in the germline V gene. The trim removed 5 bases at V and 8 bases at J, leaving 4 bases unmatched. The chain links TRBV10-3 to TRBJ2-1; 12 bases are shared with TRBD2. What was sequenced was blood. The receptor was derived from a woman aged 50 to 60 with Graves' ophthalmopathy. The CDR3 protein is CAISPTSGSYEQFF. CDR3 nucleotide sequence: TGTGCCATCAGTCCGACTAGCGGGAGTTATGAGCAGTTCTTC.